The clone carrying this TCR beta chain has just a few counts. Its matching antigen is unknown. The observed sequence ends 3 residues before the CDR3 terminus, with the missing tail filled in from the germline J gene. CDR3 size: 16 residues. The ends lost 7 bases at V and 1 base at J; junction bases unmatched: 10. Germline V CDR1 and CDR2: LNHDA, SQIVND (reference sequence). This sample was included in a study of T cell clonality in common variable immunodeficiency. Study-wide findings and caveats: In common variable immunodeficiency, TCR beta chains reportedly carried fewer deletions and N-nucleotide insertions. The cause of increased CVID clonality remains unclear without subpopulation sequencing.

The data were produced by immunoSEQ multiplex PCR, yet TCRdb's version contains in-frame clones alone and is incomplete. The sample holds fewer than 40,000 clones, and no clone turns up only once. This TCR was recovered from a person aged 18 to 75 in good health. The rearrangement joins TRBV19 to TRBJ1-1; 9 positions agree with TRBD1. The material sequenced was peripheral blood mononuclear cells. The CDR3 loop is CASNPGQGRGNTEAFF. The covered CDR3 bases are TGTGCCAGTAACCCGGGACAGGGAAGGGGGAACACTGAA.